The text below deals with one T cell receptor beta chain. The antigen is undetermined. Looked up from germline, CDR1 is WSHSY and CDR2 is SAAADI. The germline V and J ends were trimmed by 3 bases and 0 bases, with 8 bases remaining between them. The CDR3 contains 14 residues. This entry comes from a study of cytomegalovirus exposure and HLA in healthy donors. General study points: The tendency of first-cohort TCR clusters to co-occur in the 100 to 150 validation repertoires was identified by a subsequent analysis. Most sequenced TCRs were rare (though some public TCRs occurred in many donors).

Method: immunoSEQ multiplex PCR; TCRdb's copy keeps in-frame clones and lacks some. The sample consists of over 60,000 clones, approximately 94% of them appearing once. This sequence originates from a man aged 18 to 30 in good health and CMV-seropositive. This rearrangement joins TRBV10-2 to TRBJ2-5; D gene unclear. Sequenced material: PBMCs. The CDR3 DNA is TGCGCCAGCAGTGACCCAGACTACCAAGAGACCCAGTACTTC. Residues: CASSDPDYQETQYF.